This T cell receptor beta chain was recovered during a study of cytomegalovirus exposure and HLA in healthy donors. Study conclusions and caveats: TCR clusters originating in the first cohort tended to co-occur in the roughly 120 validation repertoires, according to a later analysis. Researchers catalogued approximately 170 TCR beta chains as cytomegalovirus-associated. For cytomegalovirus status, the classifier reportedly gave diagnoses with high specificity and sensitivity.

Germline-derived CDR1 and CDR2 are LGHNA and YNFKEQ. Trimming pared 4 bases from V and 5 bases from J, leaving 17 bases between. The CDR3 is 15 residues long. On this clone itself: Antigen unknown.

Libraries were prepared by immunoSEQ multiplex PCR; TCRdb keeps only in-frame clonotypes and omits some of them. Here the sample spans about 180,000 clones, roughly nine tenths being singletons. Sequencing was performed on PBMCs. The TCR comes from a man younger than 30 in good health and CMV-seropositive. The rearrangement links TRBV4-2 to TRBJ1-2, with D perhaps TRBD1 (5 bases). CDR3 nucleotide sequence: TGTGCCAGCAGCCGAAGTCCCGGGGGGACTTATGGCTACACCTTC. This encodes CASSRSPGGTYGYTF.